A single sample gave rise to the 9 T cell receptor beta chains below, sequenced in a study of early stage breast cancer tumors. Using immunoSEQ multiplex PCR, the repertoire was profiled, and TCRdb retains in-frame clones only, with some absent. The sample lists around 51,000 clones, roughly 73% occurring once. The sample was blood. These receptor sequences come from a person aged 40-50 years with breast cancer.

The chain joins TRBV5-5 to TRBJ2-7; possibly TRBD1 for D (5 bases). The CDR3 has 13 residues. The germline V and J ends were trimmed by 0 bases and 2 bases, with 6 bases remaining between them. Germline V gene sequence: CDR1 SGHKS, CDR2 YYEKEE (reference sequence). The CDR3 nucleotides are TGTGCCAGCAGCTTGGGGACAACCTACGAGCAGTACTTC. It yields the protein CASSLGTTYEQYF.

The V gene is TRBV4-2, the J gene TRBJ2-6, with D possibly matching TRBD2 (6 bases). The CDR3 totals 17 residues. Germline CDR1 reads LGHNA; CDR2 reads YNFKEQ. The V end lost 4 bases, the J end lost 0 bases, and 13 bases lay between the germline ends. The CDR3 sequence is CASSPGGLSSGANVLTF. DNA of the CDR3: TGTGCCAGCAGCCCCGGGGGTCTCAGCTCTGGGGCCAACGTCCTGACTTTC.

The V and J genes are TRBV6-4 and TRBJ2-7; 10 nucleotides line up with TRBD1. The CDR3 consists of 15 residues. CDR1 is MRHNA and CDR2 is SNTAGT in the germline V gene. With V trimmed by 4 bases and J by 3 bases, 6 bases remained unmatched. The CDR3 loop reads CASSVQTGGFYEQYF. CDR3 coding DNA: TGTGCCAGCAGTGTCCAGACAGGGGGCTTCTACGAGCAGTACTTC.

This CDR3 reads CASSFTGPPYEQYF. The CDR3 DNA sequence: TGCGCCAGCAGCTTTACAGGGCCCCCCTACGAGCAGTACTTC. J is TRBJ2-7 and V is TRBV5-1, with D possibly TRBD1 on 6 matching bases. V was pared by 2 bases and J by 2 bases, with 11 bases between. The CDR3 covers 14 residues. Germline CDR1 is SGHRS and CDR2 is YFSETQ.

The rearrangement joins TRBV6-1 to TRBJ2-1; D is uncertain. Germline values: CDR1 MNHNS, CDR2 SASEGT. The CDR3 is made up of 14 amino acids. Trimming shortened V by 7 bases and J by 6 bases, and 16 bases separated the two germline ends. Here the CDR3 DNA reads TGTGCCAGCATGAACGTGGCCCGGAGCAATGAGCAGTTCTTC. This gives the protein CASMNVARSNEQFF.

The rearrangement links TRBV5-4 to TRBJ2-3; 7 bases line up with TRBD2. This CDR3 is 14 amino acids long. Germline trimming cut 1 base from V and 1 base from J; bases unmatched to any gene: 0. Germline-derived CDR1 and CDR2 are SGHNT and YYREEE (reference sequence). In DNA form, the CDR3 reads TGTGCCAGCAGCTTGCGGGAGGGCACAGATACGCAGTATTTT. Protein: CASSLREGTDTQYF.

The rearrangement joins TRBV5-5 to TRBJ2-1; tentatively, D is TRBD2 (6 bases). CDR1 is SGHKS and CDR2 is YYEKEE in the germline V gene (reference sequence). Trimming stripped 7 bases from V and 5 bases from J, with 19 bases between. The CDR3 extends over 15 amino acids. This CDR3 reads CASPPSPTGDNEQFF. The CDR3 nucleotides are TGTGCCAGCCCCCCTTCACCGACGGGAGACAATGAGCAGTTCTTC.

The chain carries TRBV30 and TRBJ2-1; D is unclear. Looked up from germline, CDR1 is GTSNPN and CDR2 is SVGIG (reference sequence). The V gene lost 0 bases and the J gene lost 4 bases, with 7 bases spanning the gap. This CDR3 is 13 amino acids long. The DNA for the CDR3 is TGTGCCTGGAGTGTTATCGAATACAATGAGCAGTTCTTC. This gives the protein CAWSVIEYNEQFF.

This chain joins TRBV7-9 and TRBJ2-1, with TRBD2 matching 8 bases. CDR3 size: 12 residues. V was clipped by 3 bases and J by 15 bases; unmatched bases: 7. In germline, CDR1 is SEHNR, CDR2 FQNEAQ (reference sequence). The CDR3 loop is CASSFPGGAGFF. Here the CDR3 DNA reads TGTGCCAGCAGCTTCCCCGGGGGGGCGGGGTTCTTC. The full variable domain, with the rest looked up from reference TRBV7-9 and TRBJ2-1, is DTGVSQNPRHKITKRGQNVTFRCDPISEHNRLYWYRQTLGQGPEFLTYFQNEAQLEKSRLLSDRFSAERPKGSFSTLEIQRTEQGDSAMYLCASSFPGGAGFFGPGTRLTVL.